The rows below give T cell receptor beta chains drawn from one sample of a study of T cell responses to AZD1222 COVID-19 vaccine. Generated by immunoSEQ multiplex PCR, the TCRdb table keeps only in-frame clones and is missing some. The sample lists some 100,000 clones; just under 90% were seen once. This specimen was peripheral blood, taken on day 0 of AZD1222 vaccination. The receptors shown here come from an adult in good health. Both conserved end residues are part of each CDR3. D genes are given only for firm matches. Size tells how often a clone was seen (once, few, many) or the class of an expanded clone, and some rows leave it out.

DNA	CDR3	V	J	size	D	length
TGTGCCAGCAGCGTCCCGGGGGATCTGGATGGCTACACCTTC	CASSVPGDLDGYTF	TRBV6-2/TRBV6-3	TRBJ1-2	.	.	14
TGTGCCAGCAGCCCAAGCGGAGGGACAGGCGATTCATACTTTGATCAGCCCCAGCATTTT	CASSPSGGTGDSYFDQPQHF	TRBV4-2	TRBJ1-5	.	TRBD1	20
TGTGCCACCGCGCGGGGACAGGCCTATAATTCACCCCTCCACTTT	CATARGQAYNSPLHF	TRBV6-5	TRBJ1-6	.	TRBD1	15
TGTGCCAGCAGCCAGGCCCCGCGGACGGCGAACACTGAAGCTTTCTTT	CASSQAPRTANTEAFF	TRBV3-1/TRBV3-2	TRBJ1-1	.	.	16
TGCGCCAGCAGCCCGCAGACAGGGAATCGGGCTGAAGCTTTCTTT	CASSPQTGNRAEAFF	TRBV4-3	TRBJ1-1	.	TRBD1	15
TGTGCCAGTACTACCCGGACTTGGACTAGCGGGGGGGCCGGGACCGGGGAGCTGTTTTTT	CASTTRTWTSGGAGTGELFF	TRBV19	TRBJ2-2	.	TRBD2	20
TGTGCCAGCAGCCCGCTCGGAGGCACTAATGAAAAACTGTTTTTT	CASSPLGGTNEKLFF	TRBV2	TRBJ1-4	.	.	15
TGTGCCAGCTCCGCCCGGGGGAACACCGGGGAGCTGTTTTTT	CASSARGNTGELFF	TRBV18	TRBJ2-2	.	.	14
TGTGCCAGTAGTTACAGGGGGCAGAAAAACATTCAGTACTTC	CASSYRGQKNIQYF	TRBV19	TRBJ2-4	.	TRBD1	14
TGTGCCAGCAGTTTAACAGGGGGCTGGCGGTATGGCTACACCTTC	CASSLTGGWRYGYTF	TRBV27	TRBJ1-2	.	TRBD1	15
TGTGCCAGCAGCTTAGGACATTTCGGGACGGAACCTACAGATACGCAGTATTTT	CASSLGHFGTEPTDTQYF	TRBV7-2	TRBJ2-3	.	.	18
TGTGCCAGCAGCCAAGATGCCTACGAGCAGTACTTC	CASSQDAYEQYF	TRBV4-2	TRBJ2-7	many	.	12
TGTGCCAGCAGCGTCACAGGGCTCGTTAATGAAAAACTGTTTTTT	CASSVTGLVNEKLFF	TRBV11-2	TRBJ1-4	.	.	15
TGCGCCAGCAGACTAAACTGGAACACCGGGGAGCTGTTTTTT	CASRLNWNTGELFF	TRBV5-1	TRBJ2-2	.	.	14
TGTGCCAGTAGTATAGGACAGGGGGGCGGTCAGCCCCAGCATTTT	CASSIGQGGGQPQHF	TRBV19	TRBJ1-5	once	TRBD1	15
TGTGCCACCAGCCAAAACGGGCTAGCGGGGTACGAGCAGTACTTC	CATSQNGLAGYEQYF	TRBV15	TRBJ2-7	.	TRBD2	15
TGTGCCAGCAGTCCCAGCATTCCCAGGGGGCTGAATGAAAAACTGTTTTTT	CASSPSIPRGLNEKLFF	TRBV27	TRBJ1-4	.	TRBD1	17
TGTGCCAGCAGCACCCGAGGAAACTATGGCTACACCTTC	CASSTRGNYGYTF	TRBV9	TRBJ1-2	.	.	13
TGCGCCAGCAGCCAGACCGCCGGACAGGGAGGGTGGAATCAGCCCCAGCATTTT	CASSQTAGQGGWNQPQHF	TRBV4-3	TRBJ1-5	.	TRBD1	18
TGTGCCAGCAGTACAGGACAGGGGGTGAGTGGCTACACCTTC	CASSTGQGVSGYTF	TRBV27	TRBJ1-2	.	TRBD1	14
TGTGCCAGCAGGGACAGGAGCAACTATTCACCCCTCCACTTT	CASRDRSNYSPLHF	TRBV2	TRBJ1-6	few	TRBD1	14
TGTGCCAGCAGCTTCGAGGGGACAGAGCAAAACATTCAGTACTTC	CASSFEGTEQNIQYF	TRBV7-2	TRBJ2-4	.	TRBD1	15
TGTGCCAGCTCTAATCAGAGGCTGAACACTGAAGCTTTCTTT	CASSNQRLNTEAFF	TRBV18	TRBJ1-1	.	.	14
TGTGCCAGCAGTGACCGGGGGGTCGGCGGCTACACCTTC	CASSDRGVGGYTF	TRBV6-4	TRBJ1-2	.	.	13
TGTGCCAGCAGCCTCGGGACACCGGGTACCCAGCCCCAGCATTTT	CASSLGTPGTQPQHF	TRBV3-1/TRBV3-2	TRBJ1-5	few	.	15
TGCAGCGTTCGTTTCAGGGGCACAAATGAAAAACTGTTTTTT	CSVRFRGTNEKLFF	TRBV29-1	TRBJ1-4	.	.	14
TGTGCCAGCAGGTACCGGGTCCCTAGCACAGATACGCAGTATTTT	CASRYRVPSTDTQYF	TRBV7-2	TRBJ2-3	.	.	15
TGCAGCGTTGAATCTTGGCGGTTATTCTATGGCTACACCTTC	CSVESWRLFYGYTF	TRBV29-1	TRBJ1-2	.	.	14
TGTGCCAGCAGTTCAGGACAGAAATCTCCCCTCCACTTT	CASSSGQKSPLHF	TRBV12-3/TRBV12-4	TRBJ1-6	.	.	13
TGCGCCAGCAGCCAAGGGAGCGGGGGGTATGGCTACACCTTC	CASSQGSGGYGYTF	TRBV4-1	TRBJ1-2	.	.	14
TGTGCCAGCAGCTTAGTTCCGGACAAGACCTACGAGCAGTACTTC	CASSLVPDKTYEQYF	TRBV7-9	TRBJ2-7	.	.	15
TGTGCCAGTAGTACAGAGTGGACAGGGAGTGAAAAACTGTTTTTT	CASSTEWTGSEKLFF	TRBV19	TRBJ1-4	.	TRBD1	15
TGTGCCAGCAGCTTAGATAGAGGGAATCAGCCCCAGCATTTT	CASSLDRGNQPQHF	TRBV7-2	TRBJ1-5	.	.	14
TGTGCCAGCAGTTTAGTCGGGGGGAACACTGAAGCTTTCTTT	CASSLVGGNTEAFF	TRBV27	TRBJ1-1	.	.	14
TGCAGTGCCACGGACAGACTTAAAGCTTTCTTT	CSATDRLKAFF	TRBV20-1	TRBJ1-1	once	.	11
TGTGCCAGTAGCATAACAGGGAACACTGAAGCTTTCTTT	CASSITGNTEAFF	TRBV19	TRBJ1-1	.	.	13
TGTGCCAGCAGCTTGAGTTCCTATGGCTACACCTTC	CASSLSSYGYTF	TRBV5-6	TRBJ1-2	.	.	12
TGTGCCAGTAGTATAATAGCGGGGAAAACCAATGAGCAGTTCTTC	CASSIIAGKTNEQFF	TRBV19	TRBJ2-1	once	TRBD2	15
TGTGCCAGTAGTATCCGGGACAGGGGCTATAACACTGAAGCTTTCTTT	CASSIRDRGYNTEAFF	TRBV19	TRBJ1-1	once	TRBD1	16
TGTGCCAGCAGCCAAGGGCCCGGGTTAGAGACCCAGTACTTC	CASSQGPGLETQYF	TRBV9	TRBJ2-5	.	.	14
TGTGCCAGTAGTGGAACAGGGATCGGGGACTATGGCTACACCTTC	CASSGTGIGDYGYTF	TRBV19	TRBJ1-2	.	.	15
TGCGCCAGCAGCCCCGGGAGGGGCTATGAGCAGTTCTTC	CASSPGRGYEQFF	TRBV4-3	TRBJ2-1	few	TRBD2	13
TGCGCCAGCAGCTTTGAGACAGGTGGTAGAGGTGAAGCTTTCTTT	CASSFETGGRGEAFF	TRBV5-1	TRBJ1-1	.	.	15
TGTGCCACCAGTGACACTAGCGGGGGGACCCGTGAGCAGTTCTTC	CATSDTSGGTREQFF	TRBV24-1	TRBJ2-1	.	TRBD2	15